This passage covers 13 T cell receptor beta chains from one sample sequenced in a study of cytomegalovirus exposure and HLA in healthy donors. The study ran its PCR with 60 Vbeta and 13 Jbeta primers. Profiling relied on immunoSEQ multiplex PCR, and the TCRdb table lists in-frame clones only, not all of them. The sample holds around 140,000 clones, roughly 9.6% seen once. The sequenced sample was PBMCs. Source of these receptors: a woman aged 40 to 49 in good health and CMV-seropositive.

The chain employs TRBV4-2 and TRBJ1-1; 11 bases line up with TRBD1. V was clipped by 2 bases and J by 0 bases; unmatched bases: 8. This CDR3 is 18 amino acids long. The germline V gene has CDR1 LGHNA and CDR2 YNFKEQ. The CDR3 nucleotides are TGTGCCAGCAGCCAAAAACCCGGGACAGGGGGGATGAACACTGAAGCTTTCTTT. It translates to CASSQKPGTGGMNTEAFF.

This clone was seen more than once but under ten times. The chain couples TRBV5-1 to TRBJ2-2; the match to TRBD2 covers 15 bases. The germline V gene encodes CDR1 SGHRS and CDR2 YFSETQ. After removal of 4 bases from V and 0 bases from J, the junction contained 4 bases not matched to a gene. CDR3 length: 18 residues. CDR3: CASSRTSGGATNTGELFF. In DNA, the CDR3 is TGCGCCAGCAGCCGGACTAGCGGGGGGGCTACGAACACCGGGGAGCTGTTTTTT.

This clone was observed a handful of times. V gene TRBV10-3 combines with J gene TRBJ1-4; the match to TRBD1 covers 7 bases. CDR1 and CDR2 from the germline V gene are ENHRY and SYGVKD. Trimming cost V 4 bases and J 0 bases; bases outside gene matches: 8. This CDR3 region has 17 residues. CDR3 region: CAISGGTATSTNEKLFF. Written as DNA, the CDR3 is TGTGCCATCAGTGGGGGGACAGCTACTTCAACTAATGAAAAACTGTTTTTT.

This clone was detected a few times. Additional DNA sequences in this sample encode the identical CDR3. CDR3 region: CASSVSVNTEAFF. CDR3 nucleotides: TGTGCCAGCAGTGTTTCAGTGAACACTGAAGCTTTCTTT. The V and J genes are TRBV2 and TRBJ1-1; D call uncertain. Germline CDR1 and CDR2: SNHLY and FYNNEI. The germline V and J ends were trimmed by 4 bases and 0 bases, with 6 bases remaining between them. The CDR3 is made up of 13 amino acids. The full variable domain, in which reference TRBV2 and TRBJ1-1 provide the parts outside the CDR3, is EPEVTQTPSHQVTQMGQEVILRCVPISNHLYFYWYRQILGQKVEFLVSFYNNEISEKSEIFDDQFSVERPDGSNFTLKIRSTKLEDSAMYFCASSVSVNTEAFFGQGTRLTVV.

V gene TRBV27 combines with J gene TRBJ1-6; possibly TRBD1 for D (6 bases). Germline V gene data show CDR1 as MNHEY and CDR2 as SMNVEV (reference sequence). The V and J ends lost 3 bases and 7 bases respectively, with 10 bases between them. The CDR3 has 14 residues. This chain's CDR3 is CASSFLGANSPLHF. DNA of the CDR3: TGTGCCAGCAGTTTTCTGGGGGCGAATTCACCCCTCCACTTT.

The CDR3 region has the DNA TGTGCCAGCAGTTACTTAAACGCCGCGCGCTACACCTTC. Protein product: CASSYLNAARYTF. The rearrangement uses TRBV6-5 and TRBJ1-2; D gene unclear. V was shortened by 1 base and J by 9 bases, with 12 bases between the two germline ends. CDR1 is MNHEY, CDR2 SVGAGI, per germline. The CDR3 has 13 residues.

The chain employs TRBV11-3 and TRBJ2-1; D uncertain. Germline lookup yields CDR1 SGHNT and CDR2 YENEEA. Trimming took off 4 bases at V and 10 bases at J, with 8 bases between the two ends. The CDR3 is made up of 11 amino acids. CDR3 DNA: TGTGCCAGCAGCTCGGTTGTCGAGCAGTTCTTC. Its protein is CASSSVVEQFF.

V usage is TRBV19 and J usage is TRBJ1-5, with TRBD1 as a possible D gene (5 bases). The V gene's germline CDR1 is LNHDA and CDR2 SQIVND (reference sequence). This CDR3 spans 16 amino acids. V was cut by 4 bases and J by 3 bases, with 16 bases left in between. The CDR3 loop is CASSTTGGTNNQPQHF. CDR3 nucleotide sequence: TGTGCCAGTAGTACCACCGGGGGAACGAACAATCAGCCCCAGCATTTT.

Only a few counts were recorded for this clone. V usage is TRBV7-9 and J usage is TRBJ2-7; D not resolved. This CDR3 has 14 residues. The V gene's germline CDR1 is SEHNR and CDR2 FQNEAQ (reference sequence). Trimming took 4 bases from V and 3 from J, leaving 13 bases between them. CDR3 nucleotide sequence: TGTGCCAGCAGCTCACCCGACAAGCTCTACGAGCAGTACTTC. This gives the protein CASSSPDKLYEQYF.

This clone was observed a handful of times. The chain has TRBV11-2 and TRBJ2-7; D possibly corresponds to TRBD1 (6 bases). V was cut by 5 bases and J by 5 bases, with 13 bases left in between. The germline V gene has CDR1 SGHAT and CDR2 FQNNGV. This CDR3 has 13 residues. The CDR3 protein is CASSGLYRDEQYF. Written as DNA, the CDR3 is TGTGCCAGCAGCGGGCTCTACAGGGACGAGCAGTACTTC.

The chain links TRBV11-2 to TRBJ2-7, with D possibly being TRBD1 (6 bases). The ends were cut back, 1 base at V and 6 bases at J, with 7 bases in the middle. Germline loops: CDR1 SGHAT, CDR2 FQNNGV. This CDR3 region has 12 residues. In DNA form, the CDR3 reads TGTGCCAGCAGCTTAGGGGGGCGCGAGCAGTACTTC. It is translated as CASSLGGREQYF.

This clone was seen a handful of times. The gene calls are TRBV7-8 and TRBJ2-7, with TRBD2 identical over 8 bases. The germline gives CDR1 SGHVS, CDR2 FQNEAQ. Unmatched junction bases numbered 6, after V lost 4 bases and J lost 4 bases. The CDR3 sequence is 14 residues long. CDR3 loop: CASSSPGLGYEQYF. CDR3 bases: TGTGCCAGCAGCTCGCCGGGACTAGGGTACGAGCAGTACTTC.

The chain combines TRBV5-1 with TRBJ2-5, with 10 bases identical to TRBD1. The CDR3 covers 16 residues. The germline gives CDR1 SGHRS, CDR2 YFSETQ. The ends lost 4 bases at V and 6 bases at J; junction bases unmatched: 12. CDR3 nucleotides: TGCGCCAGCAGCGTCGGTGGGACAGGGGAGCAGAAGACCCAGTACTTC. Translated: CASSVGGTGEQKTQYF.